The 12 T cell receptor beta chains given below trace back to one sample, sequenced in a study of cytomegalovirus exposure and HLA in healthy donors. The protocol was immunoSEQ multiplex PCR, while the TCRdb copy is restricted to in-frame clones and leaves out a portion. Of some 170,000 clones in the sample, 89% were seen once. The source material was PBMCs. The receptors were gathered from a man aged 18 to 30 in good health and CMV-seropositive.

V and J are TRBV5-6 and TRBJ2-2; 8 bases are a match to TRBD1. Germline V lookup: CDR1 SGHDT, CDR2 YYEEEE. After removal of 7 bases from V and 3 bases from J, the junction contained 5 bases not matched to a gene. The CDR3 is made up of 14 amino acids. The CDR3 bases are TGTGCCAGCGGATACAGGGGGGACACCGGGGAGCTGTTTTTT. Its protein product is CASGYRGDTGELFF.

This rearrangement joins TRBV7-2 to TRBJ2-3; 8 nucleotides match TRBD1. V was pared by 5 bases and J by 3 bases, with 4 bases of the junction left unmatched. This CDR3 is built from 14 residues. CDR1 is SGHTA and CDR2 is FQGNSA in the germline V gene. CDR3: CASSDGQGTDTQYF. In DNA, the CDR3 is TGTGCCAGCAGCGACGGACAGGGTACAGATACGCAGTATTTT.

This sequence joins TRBV5-1 and TRBJ1-3, with TRBD1 as a possible D gene (5 bases). The CDR3 has 16 amino acids. Germline loops: CDR1 SGHRS, CDR2 YFSETQ. Trimming took 0 bases from V and 2 from J, leaving 12 bases between them. This CDR3 reads CASSLGQGEAGNTIYF. The CDR3 bases are TGCGCCAGCAGCTTGGGGCAGGGCGAGGCTGGAAACACCATATATTTT.

The chain couples TRBV18 to TRBJ2-7, with D possibly TRBD1 on 6 matching bases. V lost 3 bases and J lost 0, with 12 bases in between. The CDR3 length is 15 residues. Germline CDR1 is KGHSH and CDR2 is LQKENI. CDR3 sequence: CASSPGTPDSYEQYF. The CDR3 nucleotides read TGTGCCAGCTCACCGGGGACACCAGACTCCTACGAGCAGTACTTC.

This clone was counted between two and nine times. The chain combines TRBV19 with TRBJ2-1, with D hard to call. In germline, CDR1 is LNHDA, CDR2 SQIVND (reference sequence). There are 12 residues in the CDR3. With 5 bases removed from V and 4 bases from J, the gap between germline ends came to 6 bases. The DNA for the CDR3 is TGTGCCAGTAGTCCGGGTTACAATGAGCAGTTCTTC. This sequence encodes CASSPGYNEQFF.

This clone has just a few counts. V usage is TRBV6-6 and J usage is TRBJ2-3; no definite D call. CDR1 is MNHNY and CDR2 is SVGAGI in the germline V gene (reference sequence). Trimming removed 6 bases from V and 0 bases from J, with 13 bases in between. The CDR3 runs 15 residues. CDR3 residues: CASSSRGQSTDTQYF. CDR3 DNA sequence: TGTGCCAGCAGCTCCAGAGGCCAGAGCACAGATACGCAGTATTTT.

The rearrangement links TRBV6-1 to TRBJ1-3, with TRBD1 matching 8 bases. Trimming at V came to 4 bases and at J to 1 base, leaving 12 bases not matched to a gene. The CDR3 is made up of 18 amino acids. CDR1 is MNHNS and CDR2 is SASEGT in the germline V gene. The CDR3 DNA is TGTGCCAGCAGTGGACGACAGGGGTCTTCAAATTCTGGAAACACCATATATTTT. Its translation: CASSGRQGSSNSGNTIYF.

This chain links TRBV9 with TRBJ2-5, with D possibly matching TRBD2 (5 bases). The CDR3 is 14 amino acids. Trimming removed 0 bases from V and 0 bases from J, with 6 bases in between. CDR1 is SGDLS, CDR2 YYNGEE, per germline. The CDR3 nucleotides read TGTGCCAGCAGCGTAGGGGAGTACCAAGAGACCCAGTACTTC. This sequence encodes CASSVGEYQETQYF.

This CDR3 reads CASSYSSRFNEQFF. CDR3 sequence (DNA): TGTGCCAGCAGTTACTCGAGCCGATTCAATGAGCAGTTCTTC. The chain joins TRBV6-5 to TRBJ2-1, with D unclear. CDR1 MNHEY and CDR2 SVGAGI come from the germline V gene. This CDR3 is 14 amino acids long. Trimming stripped 0 bases from V and 6 bases from J, with 9 bases between.

There are a few counts of this clone. The chain is built from TRBV28 and TRBJ2-5; 8 positions match TRBD2. Germline CDR1 MDHEN, CDR2 SYDVKM. V lost 6 bases and J lost 2; bases outside the gene matches: 5. This CDR3 region has 14 residues. The CDR3 reads CASSRGGGQETQYF. In DNA form, the CDR3 reads TGTGCCAGCAGCCGGGGGGGCGGACAAGAGACCCAGTACTTC.

The chain recombines TRBV7-9 with TRBJ1-3; D possibly corresponds to TRBD1 (6 bases). The CDR3 extends over 15 amino acids. V was clipped by 6 bases and J by 0 bases, with 12 bases between them. In germline, CDR1 is SEHNR, CDR2 FQNEAQ (reference sequence). The CDR3: CASSETGTSGNTIYF. The CDR3 nucleotides are TGTGCCAGCAGTGAGACAGGCACCTCTGGAAACACCATATATTTT.

The J gene is TRBJ1-1, the V gene TRBV18; 11 positions match TRBD1. V trimming: 6 bases; J trimming: 4 bases; junction bases outside the gene matches: 10. The CDR3 consists of 16 residues. The germline V gene encodes CDR1 KGHSH and CDR2 LQKENI. The CDR3 protein is CASSPGQGAGVTEAFF. The CDR3 DNA is TGTGCCAGCTCTCCCGGACAGGGGGCTGGGGTCACTGAAGCTTTCTTT.